The present T cell receptor (beta chain) was sequenced within a study of Ad26.COV2.S vaccination and SARS-CoV-2 variants. This clone was seen once. Libraries were prepared by immunoSEQ multiplex PCR; TCRdb keeps only in-frame clonotypes and omits some of them. Seen here are around 400,000 clones, 83% observed once, and the top ten hold roughly 7.4%. Described treatment: roughly 19 received Ad26.COV2.S at low or high dose, single or two shots; about 5 received placebo; per-sample allocation not given. The samples were gathered on day 63 after the first injection of vaccine or placebo. The V gene lost 0 bases and the J gene lost 4 bases, with 10 bases spanning the gap. The CDR3 has 14 residues. Germline assignment: CDR1 SGHRS and CDR2 YFSETQ.

The TCR was taken from a person aged 18-65 years who received the Ad26.COV2.S COVID-19 vaccine or a placebo. The sample in question was peripheral blood, obtained in a trial of Ad26.COV2.S vaccine versus placebo. The chain is built from TRBV5-1 and TRBJ2-5; D is possibly TRBD2 (5 bases). The CDR3 region has the DNA TGCGCCAGCAGCTTGGAAGTGGCGGGAGAGACCCAGTACTTC. Translation gives CASSLEVAGETQYF.